This is a list of T cell receptor beta chains from one sample in a study of monozygotic twins with inflammatory bowel disease. TCRdb reprocessed the 5' RACE reads and reports one entry per CDR3 protein, with no DNA. The repertoire table contains about 450,000 distinct CDR3 sequences. Sequenced material: blood. The source is a human donor with ulcerative colitis or Crohn's disease, or a healthy co-twin of an affected twin (not recorded which). CDR3s include the opening cysteine and the closing phenylalanine or tryptophan.

13 TRBJ2-3 TRBV7-2 CASGYINTETQYF
14 TRBJ1-6 TRBV28 CASTQGAGNSPLHF
14 TRBJ2-3 TRBV7-2 CASSLGGHTDTQYF
14 TRBJ2-3 TRBV18 CASSQQGLTDTQYF
16 TRBJ1-6 TRBV7-9 CASSLVWDRDASPLHF
14 TRBJ2-3 TRBV2 CASRGEGNTDTQYF
15 TRBJ1-1 TRBV2 CASSGTAGKNTEAFF
15 TRBJ1-2 TRBV12-3/TRBV12-4 CASSNYRDRVDGYTF
14 TRBJ2-3 TRBV20-1 CSARDPGYTDTQYF
15 TRBJ1-3 TRBV18 CASSPRGTTGNTIYF
12 TRBJ2-1 TRBV14 CASSWTGAAQFF
11 TRBJ2-2 TRBV6-6 CASTYSGELFF
17 TRBJ2-1 TRBV5-1 CASSFGLAGGRGNEQFF
15 TRBJ2-1 TRBV5-1 CASSSVGGAVGEQFF
18 TRBJ1-1 TRBV6-2/TRBV6-3 CASSYSFSTGGMNTEAFF
13 TRBJ2-7 TRBV20-1 CSASSGDSYEQYF
13 TRBJ2-1 TRBV20-1 CSAEGLAENEQFF
14 TRBJ1-1 TRBV3-1 CASSSWGGYTEAFF
15 TRBJ1-6 TRBV3-1 CASSQVQNYNSPLHF
16 TRBJ2-3 TRBV11-1 CASSLLAGGPIDTQYF
15 TRBJ2-1 TRBV5-5 CASSSGDSDYNEQFF
16 TRBJ2-3 TRBV7-9 CASSLATGRVEDTQYF
16 TRBJ2-7 TRBV10-3 CAISEGRTGGTYEQYF
15 TRBJ1-3 TRBV13 CASSRDRLSGNTIYF
17 TRBJ1-2 TRBV27 CASSSHGQRIANYGYTF
13 TRBJ1-2 TRBV7-9 CASTMDRGYGYTF
13 TRBJ2-1 TRBV7-3 CASSAETSGLQFF
14 TRBJ2-3 TRBV5-1 CASSHRSSTDTQYF
12 TRBJ2-7 TRBV28 CASTQLGEGQYF
14 TRBJ2-7 TRBV3-1 CASSPGLTLGEQYF
12 TRBJ2-1 TRBV5-1 CASSFGATEQFF
16 TRBJ1-1 TRBV25-1 CASSEWGAGEGTEAFF
15 TRBJ1-5 TRBV7-2 CASTLTGYSNQPQHF
16 TRBJ2-1 TRBV9 CASSVGSGGSYNEQFF
19 TRBJ2-3 TRBV6-1 CASTLRRDRGLTITDTQYF
14 TRBJ2-7 TRBV2 CASSERWGTYEQYF
15 TRBJ2-2 TRBV12-3/TRBV12-4 CASSLGIARSGELFF
11 TRBJ2-1 TRBV30 CAWSKVNEQFF
14 TRBJ2-1 TRBV20-1 CSAKNNRGHNEQFF
14 TRBJ2-2 TRBV5-1 CASSLGQSTGELFF
16 TRBJ2-2 TRBV27 CASSFNGGSNTGELFF
18 TRBJ2-6 TRBV12-3/TRBV12-4 CASSATAGQASGANVLTF
18 TRBJ2-1 TRBV29-1 CSVAPTAGLAGTYNEQFF
15 TRBJ2-5 TRBV28 CASRRTPGQEETQYF
16 TRBJ1-3 TRBV18 CASSPSSAVSGNTIYF
14 TRBJ2-5 TRBV29-1 CSVAGVMISETQYF
17 TRBJ2-5 TRBV3-1 CASSRDGTSGIRETQYF
14 TRBJ1-2 TRBV12-3/TRBV12-4 CASSLGHFNYGYTF
17 TRBJ2-5 TRBV6-1 CASSASRSKSYQETQYF
11 TRBJ1-2 TRBV30 CAWSVGSGYTF
13 TRBJ2-3 TRBV29-1 CSVASTSTDTQYF
16 TRBJ2-7 TRBV3-1 CASSQETQAGNYEQYF
17 TRBJ1-1 TRBV6-5 CASSYVLEGAGNTEAFF
14 TRBJ2-5 TRBV4-1 CASAIVGRQETQYF